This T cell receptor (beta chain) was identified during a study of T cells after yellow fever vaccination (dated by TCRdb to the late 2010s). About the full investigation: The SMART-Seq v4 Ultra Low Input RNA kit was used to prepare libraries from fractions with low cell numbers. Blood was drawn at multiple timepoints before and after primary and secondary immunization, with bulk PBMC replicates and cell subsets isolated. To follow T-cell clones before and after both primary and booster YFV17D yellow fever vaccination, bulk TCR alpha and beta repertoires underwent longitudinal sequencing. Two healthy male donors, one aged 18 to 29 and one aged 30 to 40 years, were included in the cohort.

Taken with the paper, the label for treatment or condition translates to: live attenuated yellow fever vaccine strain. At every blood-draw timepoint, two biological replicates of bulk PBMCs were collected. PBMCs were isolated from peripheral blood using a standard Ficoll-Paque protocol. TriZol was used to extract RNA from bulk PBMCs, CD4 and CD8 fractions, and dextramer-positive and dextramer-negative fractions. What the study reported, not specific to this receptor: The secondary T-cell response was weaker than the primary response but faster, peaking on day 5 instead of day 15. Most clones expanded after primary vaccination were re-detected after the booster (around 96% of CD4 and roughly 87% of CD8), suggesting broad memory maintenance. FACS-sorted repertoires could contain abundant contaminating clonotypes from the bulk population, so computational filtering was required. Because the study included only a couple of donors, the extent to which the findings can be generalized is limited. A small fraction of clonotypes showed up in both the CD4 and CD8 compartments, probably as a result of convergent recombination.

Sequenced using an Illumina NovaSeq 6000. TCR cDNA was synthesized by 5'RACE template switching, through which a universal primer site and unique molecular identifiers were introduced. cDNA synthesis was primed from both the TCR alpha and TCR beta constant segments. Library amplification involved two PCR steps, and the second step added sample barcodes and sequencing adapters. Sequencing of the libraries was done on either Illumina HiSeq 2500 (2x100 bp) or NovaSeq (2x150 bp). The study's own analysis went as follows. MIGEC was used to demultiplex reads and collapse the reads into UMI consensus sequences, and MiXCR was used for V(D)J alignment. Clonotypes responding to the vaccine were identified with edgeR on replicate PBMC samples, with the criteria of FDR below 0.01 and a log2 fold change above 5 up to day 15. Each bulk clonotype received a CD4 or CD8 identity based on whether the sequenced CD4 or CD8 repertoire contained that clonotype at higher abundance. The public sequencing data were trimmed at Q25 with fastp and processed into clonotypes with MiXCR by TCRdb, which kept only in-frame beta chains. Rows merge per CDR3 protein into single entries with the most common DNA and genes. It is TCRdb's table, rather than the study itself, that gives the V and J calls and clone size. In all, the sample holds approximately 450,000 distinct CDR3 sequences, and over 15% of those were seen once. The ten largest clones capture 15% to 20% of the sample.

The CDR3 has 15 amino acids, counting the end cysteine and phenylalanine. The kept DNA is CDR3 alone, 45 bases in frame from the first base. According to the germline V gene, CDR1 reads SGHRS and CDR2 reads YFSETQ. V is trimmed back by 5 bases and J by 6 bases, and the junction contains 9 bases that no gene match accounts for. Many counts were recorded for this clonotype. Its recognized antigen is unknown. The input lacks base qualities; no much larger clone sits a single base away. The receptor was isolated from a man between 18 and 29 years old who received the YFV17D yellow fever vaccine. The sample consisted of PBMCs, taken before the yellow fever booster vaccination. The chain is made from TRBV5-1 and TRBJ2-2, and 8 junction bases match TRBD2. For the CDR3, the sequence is CASSLQAGGPGELFF. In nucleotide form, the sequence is TGCGCCAGCAGTCTTCAGGCGGGGGGTCCCGGGGAGCTGTTTTTT.